This T cell receptor beta chain was sequenced in a study of blood T cell repertoires in COVID-19. About the study: Collection of acute and convalescent COVID-19 samples took place in the United States, Italy and Spain. T cells, B-cell-depleted T cells, or PBMCs supplied cDNA or gDNA.

In the authors' methods: For nucleated cells, counts were estimated from reference gene primer amplification. Using immunoSEQ multiplex PCR, the repertoire was profiled, and TCRdb retains in-frame clones only, with some absent. That table gives V, J and clone size, and the DNA gave D and trimming. The sample lists about 140,000 clones; about 82% were seen once. The CDR3 extends over 14 amino acids. Germline V CDR1 and CDR2: SGHTA, FQGNSA. V lost 5 bases and J 0 bases, leaving 11 bases between the germline ends. This TCR was sampled from a woman aged 55-69 years with acute or convalescent COVID-19. What was sequenced was peripheral blood. The rearrangement uses TRBV7-2 and TRBJ2-7; weak D call: TRBD2 (6 bases). This CDR3 reads CASSPGTLSYEQYF. The CDR3 nucleotides read TGTGCCAGCAGCCCAGGGACTCTCTCCTACGAGCAGTACTTC.